This T cell receptor beta chain appears in the sequencing data of a study of early T cells in non-severe SARS-CoV-2 infection. Per the germline V gene, CDR1 is ENHRY and CDR2 is SYGVKD. Trimming shortened V by 4 bases and J by 4 bases, and 10 bases separated the two germline ends. The CDR3 runs to 13 residues. In this sample, this clonotype turned up a few times. Separate cDNA molecules each had unique molecular identifiers attached to them. TCRdb re-derived calls from the 5' RACE reads in MiXCR, one entry per CDR3 protein. The sample yields around 60,000 distinct CDR3 sequences, just over 20% seen once.

The sequenced sample was whole blood, obtained at baseline. The TCR was taken from an adult who was a healthcare worker with PCR-confirmed SARS-CoV-2 infection or an uninfected control (not recorded which). This rearrangement joins TRBV10-3 to TRBJ1-1; D is unclear. CDR3 region: CAISVVGSTEAFF. CDR3 bases: TGTGCCATCAGTGTTGTGGGAAGCACTGAAGCTTTCTTT.